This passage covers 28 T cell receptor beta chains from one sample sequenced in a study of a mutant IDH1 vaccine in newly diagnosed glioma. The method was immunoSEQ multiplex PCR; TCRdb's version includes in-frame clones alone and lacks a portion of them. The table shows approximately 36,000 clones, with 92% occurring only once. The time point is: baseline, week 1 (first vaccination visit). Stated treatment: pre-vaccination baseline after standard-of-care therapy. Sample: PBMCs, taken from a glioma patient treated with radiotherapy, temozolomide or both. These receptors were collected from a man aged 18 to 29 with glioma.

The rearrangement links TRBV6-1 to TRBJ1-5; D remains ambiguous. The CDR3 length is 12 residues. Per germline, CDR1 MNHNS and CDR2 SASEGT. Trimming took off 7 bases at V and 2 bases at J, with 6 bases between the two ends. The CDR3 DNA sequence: TGTGCCAGCAACCGGGGCAATCAGCCCCAGCATTTT. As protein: CASNRGNQPQHF.

The CDR3 DNA sequence: TGCGCCAGCAGTGAGGGGCCGACGGTCCGGGAGCAGTACTTC. Translated: CASSEGPTVREQYF. The J gene is TRBJ2-7, the V gene TRBV10-1; D is uncertain. Trimming took off 2 bases at V and 7 bases at J, with 15 bases between the two ends. Germline assignment: CDR1 WNHNN and CDR2 SYGVQD (reference sequence). This CDR3 is built from 14 residues.

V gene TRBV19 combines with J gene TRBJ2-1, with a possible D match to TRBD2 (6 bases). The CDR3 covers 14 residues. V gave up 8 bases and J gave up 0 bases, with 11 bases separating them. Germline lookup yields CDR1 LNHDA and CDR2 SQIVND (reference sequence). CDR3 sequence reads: CASGGQSSYNEQFF. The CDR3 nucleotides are TGTGCCAGTGGAGGGCAGAGCTCCTACAATGAGCAGTTCTTC.

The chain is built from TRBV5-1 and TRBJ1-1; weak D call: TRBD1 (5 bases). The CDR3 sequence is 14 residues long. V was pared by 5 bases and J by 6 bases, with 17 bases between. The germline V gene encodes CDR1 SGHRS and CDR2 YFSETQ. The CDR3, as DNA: TGCGCCAGCAGATCGGACATCCCGGGCGCTGAAGCTTTCTTT. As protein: CASRSDIPGAEAFF.

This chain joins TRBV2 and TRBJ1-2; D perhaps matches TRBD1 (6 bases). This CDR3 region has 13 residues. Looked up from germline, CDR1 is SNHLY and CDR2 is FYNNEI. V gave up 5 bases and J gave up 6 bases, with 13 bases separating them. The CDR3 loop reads CASSWGTSDGYTF. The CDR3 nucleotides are TGTGCCAGCAGTTGGGGGACATCGGATGGCTACACCTTC.

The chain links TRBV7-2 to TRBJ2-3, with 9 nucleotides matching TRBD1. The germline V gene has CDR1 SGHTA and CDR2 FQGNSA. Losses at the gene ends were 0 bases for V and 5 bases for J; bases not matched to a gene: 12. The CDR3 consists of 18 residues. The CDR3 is CASSLAWVDRQGEDTQYF. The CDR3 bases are TGTGCCAGCAGCTTAGCGTGGGTCGACCGACAGGGGGAAGATACGCAGTATTTT.

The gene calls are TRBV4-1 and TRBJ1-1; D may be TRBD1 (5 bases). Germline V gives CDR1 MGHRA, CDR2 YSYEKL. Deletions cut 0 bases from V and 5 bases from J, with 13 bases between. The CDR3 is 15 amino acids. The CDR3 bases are TGCGCCAGCAGCCAAGACGCGGGGGGAAGGACTGAAGCTTTCTTT. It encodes CASSQDAGGRTEAFF.

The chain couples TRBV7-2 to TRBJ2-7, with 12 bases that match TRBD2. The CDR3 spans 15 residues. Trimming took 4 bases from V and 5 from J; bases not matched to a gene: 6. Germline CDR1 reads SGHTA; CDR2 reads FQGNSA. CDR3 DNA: TGTGCCAGCAGCTGGCTAGCGGGAGGGCCCCACGAGCAGTACTTC. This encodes CASSWLAGGPHEQYF. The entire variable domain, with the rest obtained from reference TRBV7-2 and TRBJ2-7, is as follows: GAGVSQSPSNKVTEKGKDVELRCDPISGHTALYWYRQSLGQGLEFLIYFQGNSAPDKSGLPSDRFSAERTGGSVSTLTIQRTQQEDSAVYLCASSWLAGGPHEQYFGPGTRLTVT.

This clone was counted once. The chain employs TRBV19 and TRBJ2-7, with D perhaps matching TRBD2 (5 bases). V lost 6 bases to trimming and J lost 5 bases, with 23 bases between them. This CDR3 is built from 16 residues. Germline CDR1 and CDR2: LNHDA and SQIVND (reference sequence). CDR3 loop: CASSSYLDGVLHEQYF. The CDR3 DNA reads TGTGCCAGTAGCTCCTATCTCGACGGGGTTCTCCACGAGCAGTACTTC.

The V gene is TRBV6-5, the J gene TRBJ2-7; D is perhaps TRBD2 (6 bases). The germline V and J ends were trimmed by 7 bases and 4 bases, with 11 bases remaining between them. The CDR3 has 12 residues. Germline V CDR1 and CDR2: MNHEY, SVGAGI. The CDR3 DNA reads TGTGCCAGCACCGGGAGTCTTTACGAGCAGTACTTC. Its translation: CASTGSLYEQYF.

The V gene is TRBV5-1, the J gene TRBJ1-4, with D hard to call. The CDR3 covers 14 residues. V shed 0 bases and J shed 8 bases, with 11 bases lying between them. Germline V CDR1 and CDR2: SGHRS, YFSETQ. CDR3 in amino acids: CASSLEARREKLFF. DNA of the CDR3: TGCGCCAGCAGCTTGGAGGCCAGGCGGGAAAAACTGTTTTTT.

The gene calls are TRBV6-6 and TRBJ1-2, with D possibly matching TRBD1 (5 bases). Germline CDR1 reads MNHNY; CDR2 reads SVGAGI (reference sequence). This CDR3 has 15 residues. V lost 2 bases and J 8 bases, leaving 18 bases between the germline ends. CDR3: CASSYTTSPGDGYTF. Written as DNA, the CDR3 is TGTGCCAGCAGTTACACGACATCGCCGGGGGACGGCTACACCTTC.

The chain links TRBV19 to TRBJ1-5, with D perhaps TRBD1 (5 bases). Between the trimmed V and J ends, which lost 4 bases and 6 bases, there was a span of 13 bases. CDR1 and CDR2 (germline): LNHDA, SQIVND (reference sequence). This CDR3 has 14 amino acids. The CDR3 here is CASSTGTSGQPQHF. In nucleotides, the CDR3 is TGTGCCAGTAGTACAGGGACGTCCGGTCAGCCCCAGCATTTT.

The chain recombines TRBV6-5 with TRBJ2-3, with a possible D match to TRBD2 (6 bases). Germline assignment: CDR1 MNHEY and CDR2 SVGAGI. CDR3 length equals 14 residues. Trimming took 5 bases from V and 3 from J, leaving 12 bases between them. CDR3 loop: CASSRRDLTDTQYF. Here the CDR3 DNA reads TGTGCCAGCAGTCGAAGGGACTTAACAGATACGCAGTATTTT.

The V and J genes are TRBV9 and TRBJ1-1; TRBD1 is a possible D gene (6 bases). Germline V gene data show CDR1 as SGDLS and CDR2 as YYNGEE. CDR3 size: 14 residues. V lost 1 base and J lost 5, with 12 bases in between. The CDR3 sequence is CASSVTGMETEAFF. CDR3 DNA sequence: TGTGCCAGCAGCGTAACAGGGATGGAGACTGAAGCTTTCTTT.

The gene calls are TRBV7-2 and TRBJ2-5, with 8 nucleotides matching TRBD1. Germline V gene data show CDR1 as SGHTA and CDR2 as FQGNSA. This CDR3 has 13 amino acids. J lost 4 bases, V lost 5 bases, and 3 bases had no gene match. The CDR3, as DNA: TGTGCCAGCAGCCCGACAGGGGCAGAGACCCAGTACTTC. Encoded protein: CASSPTGAETQYF.

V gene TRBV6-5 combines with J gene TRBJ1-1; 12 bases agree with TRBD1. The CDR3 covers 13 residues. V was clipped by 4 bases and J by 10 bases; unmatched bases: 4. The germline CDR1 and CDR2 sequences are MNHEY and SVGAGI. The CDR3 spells CASSSGQGARAFF. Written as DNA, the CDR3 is TGTGCCAGCAGTTCGGGACAGGGGGCGCGAGCTTTCTTT.

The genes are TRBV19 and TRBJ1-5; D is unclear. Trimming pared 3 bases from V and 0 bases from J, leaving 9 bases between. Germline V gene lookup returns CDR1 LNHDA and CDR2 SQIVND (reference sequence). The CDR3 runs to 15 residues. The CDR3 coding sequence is TGTGCCAGTAGTATTCCGCAGGTTAGCAATCAGCCCCAGCATTTT. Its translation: CASSIPQVSNQPQHF.

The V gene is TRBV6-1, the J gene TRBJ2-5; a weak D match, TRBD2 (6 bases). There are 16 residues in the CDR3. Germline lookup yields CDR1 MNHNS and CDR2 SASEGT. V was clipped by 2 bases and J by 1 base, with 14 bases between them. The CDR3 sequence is CASSEMPGLPQETQYF. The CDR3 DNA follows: TGTGCCAGCAGTGAAATGCCGGGACTTCCCCAAGAGACCCAGTACTTC.

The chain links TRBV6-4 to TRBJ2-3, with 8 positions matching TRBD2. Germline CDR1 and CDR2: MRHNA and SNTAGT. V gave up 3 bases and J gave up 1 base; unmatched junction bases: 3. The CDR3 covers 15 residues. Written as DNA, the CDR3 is TGTGCCAGCAGTGAGGCGGGAGGCGGCACAGATACGCAGTATTTT. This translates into CASSEAGGGTDTQYF.

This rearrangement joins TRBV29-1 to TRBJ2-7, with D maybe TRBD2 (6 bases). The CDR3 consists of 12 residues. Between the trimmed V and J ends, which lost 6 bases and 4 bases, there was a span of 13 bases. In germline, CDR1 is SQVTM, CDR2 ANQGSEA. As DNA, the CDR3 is TGCAGCGTCGGGAGCTCCCCTTACGAGCAGTACTTC. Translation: CSVGSSPYEQYF.

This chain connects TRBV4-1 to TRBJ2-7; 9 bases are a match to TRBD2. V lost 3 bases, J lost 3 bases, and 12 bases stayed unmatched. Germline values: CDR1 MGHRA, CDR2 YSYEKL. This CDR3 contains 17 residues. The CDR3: CASSQLLMSGRNYEQYF. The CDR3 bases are TGCGCCAGCAGCCAGCTGTTAATGAGCGGGAGGAACTACGAGCAGTACTTC.

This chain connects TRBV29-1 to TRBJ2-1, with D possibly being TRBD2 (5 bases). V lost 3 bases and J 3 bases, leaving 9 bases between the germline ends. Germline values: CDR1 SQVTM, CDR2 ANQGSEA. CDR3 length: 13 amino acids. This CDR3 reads CSVERVNYNEQFF. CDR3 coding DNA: TGCAGCGTTGAGAGGGTCAACTACAATGAGCAGTTCTTC.

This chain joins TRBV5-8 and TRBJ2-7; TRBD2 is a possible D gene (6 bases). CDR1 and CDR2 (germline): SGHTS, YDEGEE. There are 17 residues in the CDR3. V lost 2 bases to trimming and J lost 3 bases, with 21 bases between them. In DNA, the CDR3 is TGTGCCAGCAGCTTATTTGTGCTGGAGGGGAGAGGCTACGAGCAGTACTTC. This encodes CASSLFVLEGRGYEQYF.

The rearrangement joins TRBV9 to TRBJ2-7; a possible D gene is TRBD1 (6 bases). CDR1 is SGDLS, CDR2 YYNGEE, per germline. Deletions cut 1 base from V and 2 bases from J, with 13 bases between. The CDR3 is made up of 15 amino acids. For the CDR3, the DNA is TGTGCCAGCAGCGTAATGGCAGGGGTGGCCTACGAGCAGTACTTC. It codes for CASSVMAGVAYEQYF.

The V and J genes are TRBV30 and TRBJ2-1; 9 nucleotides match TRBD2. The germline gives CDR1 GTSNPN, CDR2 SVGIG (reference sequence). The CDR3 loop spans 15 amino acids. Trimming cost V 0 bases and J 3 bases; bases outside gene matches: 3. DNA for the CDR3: TGTGCCTGGAGTGTTGGACTAGCGTACTACAATGAGCAGTTCTTC. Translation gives CAWSVGLAYYNEQFF.

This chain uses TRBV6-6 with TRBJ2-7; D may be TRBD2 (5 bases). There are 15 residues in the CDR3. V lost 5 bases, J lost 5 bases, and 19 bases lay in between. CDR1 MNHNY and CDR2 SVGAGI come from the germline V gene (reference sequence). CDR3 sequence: CASSPTRAGKNEQYF. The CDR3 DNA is TGTGCCAGCAGTCCCACCCGCGCCGGGAAGAACGAGCAGTACTTC.

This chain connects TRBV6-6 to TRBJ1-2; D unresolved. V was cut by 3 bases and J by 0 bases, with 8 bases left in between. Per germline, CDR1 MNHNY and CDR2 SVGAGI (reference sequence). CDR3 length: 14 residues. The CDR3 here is CASSYDRANYGYTF. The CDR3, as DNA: TGTGCCAGCAGTTATGACCGAGCTAACTATGGCTACACCTTC.